Below, 4 T cell receptor beta chains from the same sample are listed, as sequenced in a study of OX40 agonist ivuxolimab in advanced cancers. Only in-frame clones appear in the TCRdb table, and some are missing; sequencing was by immunoSEQ multiplex PCR. This sample has approximately 100,000 clones; 90% occur once, and the top ten carry 1.5% to 2%. The source material was CD4+ or CD8+ T cells sorted from blood, sampled in a trial of the OX40 agonist ivuxolimab. All receptors derive from an adult with an advanced solid tumor such as melanoma, head and neck, liver or kidney cancer.

This chain uses TRBV5-4 with TRBJ2-7; a possible D gene is TRBD1 (6 bases). V dropped 0 bases and J dropped 3 bases, with 10 bases sitting between them. Looked up from germline, CDR1 is SGHNT and CDR2 is YYREEE (reference sequence). The CDR3 has 14 amino acids. The CDR3 reads CASSLDRADYEQYF. CDR3 DNA: TGTGCCAGCAGCTTGGACAGGGCGGACTACGAGCAGTACTTC.

V usage is TRBV6-4 and J usage is TRBJ2-3, with 8 bases that match TRBD2. This CDR3 has 13 amino acids. V was pared by 6 bases and J by 5 bases, with 4 bases of the junction left unmatched. The germline V gene encodes CDR1 MRHNA and CDR2 SNTAGT. The CDR3 loop is CASSQSGRDTQYF. In nucleotides, the CDR3 is TGTGCCAGCAGCCAAAGCGGGAGAGATACGCAGTATTTT.

The genes are TRBV25-1 and TRBJ2-2; D not certain. V was clipped by 4 bases and J by 4 bases, with 19 bases between them. Germline V gives CDR1 MGHDK, CDR2 SYGVNS. The CDR3 has 17 residues. The CDR3 is CASSALTGRMSTGELFF. CDR3 nucleotide sequence: TGTGCCAGCAGTGCCCTAACGGGTAGAATGAGCACCGGGGAGCTGTTTTTT. Together with reference TRBV25-1 and TRBJ2-2, the CDR3 gives the full variable domain: EADIYQTPRYLVIGTGKKITLECSQTMGHDKMYWYQQDPGMELHLIHYSYGVNSTEKGDLSSESTVSRIRTEHFPLTLESARPSHTSQYLCASSALTGRMSTGELFFGEGSRLTVL.

The chain joins TRBV10-3 to TRBJ1-1; D is possibly TRBD1 (6 bases). The CDR3 loop spans 14 amino acids. Germline CDR1 is ENHRY and CDR2 is SYGVKD. The ends were cut back, 10 bases at V and 1 base at J, with 16 bases in the middle. The CDR3 loop is CATSRGAGNTEAFF. The DNA of the CDR3 is TGTGCCACCTCCAGGGGCGCAGGGAACACTGAAGCTTTCTTT.